This is a list of T cell receptor beta chains from one sample in a study of blood T cells in healthy people across ages. TCRdb called the 5' RACE reads again in MiXCR, with one record for every CDR3 protein. The table lists under 2,000,000 distinct CDR3 sequences, roughly 49% of them singletons, with more than 2% in the top ten. The sequencing input was blood. The receptor set was obtained from a woman in her thirties or forties in good health. Each CDR3 is given with its conserved first and last residue. D genes are given only for firm matches. A row's size may be missing; if present it is once, few, many or a size class.

CDR3 DNA	CDR3 protein	V gene	CDR3 length	clone size	D gene	J gene
TGCAGTGCTGAGGGTAACCCCTCCTACGAGCAGTACTTC	CSAEGNPSYEQYF	TRBV20-1	13	few	-	TRBJ2-7
TGTGCCAGCAGCTTAGGGGGACTAGCGGGGGTAGAGACCCAGTACTTC	CASSLGGLAGVETQYF	TRBV7-8	16	-	TRBD2	TRBJ2-5
TGTGCCACCAGTGATCCATCAAGCGGGGGCCACTACAATGAGCAGTTCTTC	CATSDPSSGGHYNEQFF	TRBV24-1	17	once	TRBD2	TRBJ2-1
TGTGCCAGCAGCTTAGGAGGGGGAAACATTCAGTACTTC	CASSLGGGNIQYF	TRBV7-2	13	-	-	TRBJ2-4
TGCAGCGTTCTACAGGGGTCTGAAGCTTTCTTT	CSVLQGSEAFF	TRBV29-1	11	-	TRBD1	TRBJ1-1
TGCAGTGCTAGAGGGCGGGGGACCTACGAGCAGTACTTC	CSARGRGTYEQYF	TRBV20-1	13	-	TRBD2	TRBJ2-7
TGTGCCACGATATACAAGGAGTTCTTC	CATIYKEFF	TRBV24-1	9	-	-	TRBJ2-1
TGCGCCAGCAGTCGTTTATTCGAGACCCAGTACTTC	CASSRLFETQYF	TRBV5-1	12	-	-	TRBJ2-5
TGTGCCAGCAGCCAAGGTGGGACAGGCTTGAACACTGAAGCTTTCTTT	CASSQGGTGLNTEAFF	TRBV4-2	16	-	TRBD1	TRBJ1-1
TGTGCTAGTGGTGGCAACAGGCAGTATTTT	CASGGNRQYF	TRBV12-5	10	-	-	TRBJ2-3
TGCAGCGTTGAAGAGCACCCCGGTAGGGAACTGTTTTTT	CSVEEHPGRELFF	TRBV29-1	13	-	-	TRBJ1-4
TGCGCCAGCAGAGCTTCCACGACAGATACGCAGTATTTT	CASRASTTDTQYF	TRBV4-3	13	few	-	TRBJ2-3
TGTGCCAGCAGCCAAGAAGAGCTTCCTTCCCGGGACTCCGGGGATACGCAGTATTTT	CASSQEELPSRDSGDTQYF	TRBV14	19	-	-	TRBJ2-3
TGTGCCAGCAGTCCCCTCGGGATCGGGTCCTACAATGAGCAGTTCTTC	CASSPLGIGSYNEQFF	TRBV28	16	-	-	TRBJ2-1